The rows below give T cell receptor beta chains drawn from one sample of a study of control samples from healthy donors and cancer patients. Libraries were prepared by immunoSEQ multiplex PCR; TCRdb keeps only in-frame clonotypes and omits some of them. This repertoire shows 400,000 to 500,000 clones, around 90% found once; its top ten account for roughly 6.4%. Specimen: PBMCs. The receptors derive from a man in his forties or fifties with head and neck cancer. Both conserved end residues are part of each CDR3. Each record gives: V gene, J gene, clone size, D gene, CDR3 DNA, CDR3 protein. D genes are given only for firm matches. Expanded clones are given a class, and other clones once, few, many or no size at all.

TRBV6-2/TRBV6-3	TRBJ2-7	-	-	TGTGCCAGCAGTTACCCCCACGAGCAGTACTTC	CASSYPHEQYF
TRBV30	TRBJ2-7	-	TRBD1	TGTGCCACATCAGGGGGCCTTTCTCCCTACGAGCAGTACTTC	CATSGGLSPYEQYF
TRBV6-5	TRBJ2-5	-	TRBD1	TGTGCCACAGGGGGACAGGGAGAAGAGACCCAGTACTTC	CATGGQGEETQYF
TRBV19	TRBJ2-7	-	TRBD2	TGTGCCAGTAGGACTAGCGGAAACTCCTACGAGCAGTACTTC	CASRTSGNSYEQYF
TRBV7-2	TRBJ1-1	-	-	TGTGCCAGCAGCTTAGGTCAGCCCCGGAGGGACACTGAAGCTTTCTTT	CASSLGQPRRDTEAFF
TRBV27	TRBJ2-7	-	TRBD1	TGTGCCAGCAGTCTCCGGGACAGCAGATACGAGCAGTACTTC	CASSLRDSRYEQYF
TRBV6-2/TRBV6-3	TRBJ2-1	-	-	TGTGCCAGCAGATACGCGGGACAGTCCTACAATGAGCAGTTCTTC	CASRYAGQSYNEQFF
TRBV4-1	TRBJ1-5	few	TRBD1	TGCGCCAGCAGTCGGGACAGGCTAATACAGCCCCAGCATTTT	CASSRDRLIQPQHF
TRBV28	TRBJ1-1	-	-	TGTGCCAGCAGCCTGGGACAAGTGGCTTTCTTT	CASSLGQVAFF
TRBV6-5	TRBJ2-1	few	-	TGTGCCAGCAGTCCAGGACGGTACAATGAGCAGTTCTTC	CASSPGRYNEQFF
TRBV19	TRBJ2-7	-	-	TGTGCCAGTAGTAAAGGGCCAGGGGAAGGATGGGGGTCCTACGAGCAGTACTTC	CASSKGPGEGWGSYEQYF
TRBV27	TRBJ2-7	-	-	TGTGCCAGCAGTTGGGGGAATGGATACGAGCAGTACTTC	CASSWGNGYEQYF
TRBV19	TRBJ2-5	-	-	TGTGCCAGTAGTATAGGGGGGGCCACCCAAGAGACCCAGTACTTC	CASSIGGATQETQYF
TRBV28	TRBJ1-6	-	-	TGTGCCAGCAAGAAAGTAGGGAGCTCCTATAATTCACCCCTCCACTTT	CASKKVGSSYNSPLHF
TRBV5-1	TRBJ2-1	-	TRBD2	TGCGCCAGCAGCCGAACTAGCGGGAGCTCCTACAATGAGCAGTTCTTC	CASSRTSGSSYNEQFF
TRBV5-8	TRBJ1-5	-	TRBD1	TGTGCCAGCAGCCCCTTTGGCGGGCAGGGGGTTTATAGCAATCAGCCCCAGCATTTT	CASSPFGGQGVYSNQPQHF
TRBV2	TRBJ2-5	-	-	TGTGCCAGCAGTGCCGGGTTAGGGGGGACCCAGTACTTC	CASSAGLGGTQYF
TRBV28	TRBJ1-5	-	-	TGTGCCAGCAGGCTCCGGGACCGCAATCAGCCCCAGCATTTT	CASRLRDRNQPQHF
TRBV9	TRBJ2-7	-	TRBD1	TGTGCCAGCAGCCTCTGGGACAGGGACTACGAGCAGTACTTC	CASSLWDRDYEQYF
TRBV7-2	TRBJ1-4	-	TRBD1	TGTGCCAGCAGCTCCCGGGACAGTTGGTTGTCTAATGAAAAACTGTTTTTT	CASSSRDSWLSNEKLFF
TRBV3-1/TRBV3-2	TRBJ2-7	-	-	TGTGCCAGCAGCCAAGCGGACAGAACCTACGAGCAGTACTTC	CASSQADRTYEQYF
TRBV6-5	TRBJ2-5	-	-	TGTGCCAGCAGGCCCCGCCTCCAAGAGACCCAGTACTTC	CASRPRLQETQYF
TRBV7-2	TRBJ2-2	-	TRBD1	TGTGCCAGCAGCTGGACAGGGGAAACCGGGGAGCTGTTTTTT	CASSWTGETGELFF
TRBV19	TRBJ1-5	-	TRBD1	TGTGCCAGTGGATTAACAGGGGTCGAACAGCCCCAGCATTTT	CASGLTGVEQPQHF
TRBV4-3	TRBJ2-3	once	TRBD2	TGCGCCAGCAGCCAATCCGGGAGGGCGCAGTATTTT	CASSQSGRAQYF
TRBV2	TRBJ1-2	-	-	TGTGCCAGCAACGCCGCTGAGGCAGGGCCTAACTATGGCTACACCTTC	CASNAAEAGPNYGYTF
TRBV6-6	TRBJ2-5	-	TRBD2	TGTGCCAGCAGTTACGCGGGGGGGCGAGAGACCCAGTACTTC	CASSYAGGRETQYF
TRBV29-1	TRBJ2-6	-	-	TGCAGCGTTGTCACGGGCTCTGGGGCCAACGTCCTGACTTTC	CSVVTGSGANVLTF
TRBV5-6	TRBJ1-1	-	-	TGTGCCAGCAGCTTCTGGTGGAACACTGAAGCTTTCTTT	CASSFWWNTEAFF
TRBV6-5	TRBJ2-7	-	TRBD2	TGTGCCACTAGCAGGACTAGCTCATACGAGCAGTACTTC	CATSRTSSYEQYF
TRBV5-4	TRBJ2-7	-	-	TGTGCCAGCAGCTTGATGGGCCCCGAGCAGTACTTC	CASSLMGPEQYF
TRBV6-6	TRBJ2-7	-	-	TGTGCCAGCAGTTACGGAACTAAGCAACCCGAGCAGTACTTC	CASSYGTKQPEQYF
TRBV13	TRBJ2-7	many	-	TGTGCCAGCAGCCCTGGCTTTGGGCCAGGTTACTACGAGCAGTACTTC	CASSPGFGPGYYEQYF
TRBV5-1	TRBJ2-1	-	-	TGCGCCAGCAGCCCCGGTCCGAACAATGAGCAGTTCTTC	CASSPGPNNEQFF
TRBV14	TRBJ1-1	-	-	TGTGCCAGCAGCCAAGATGCGCTGGGTTTGGCTGAAGCTTTCTTT	CASSQDALGLAEAFF
TRBV3-1/TRBV3-2	TRBJ1-5	-	-	TGTGCCAGCAGCCAGGGCAGGGTGGTCGGTCAGCCCCAGCATTTT	CASSQGRVVGQPQHF
TRBV5-1	TRBJ2-1	once	-	TGCGCCAGCGCAGGTTGGTCAGGGTTTTCGGGTGAGCAGTTCTTC	CASAGWSGFSGEQFF
TRBV6-6	TRBJ1-5	once	TRBD1	TGTGCCAGCAGTTACTGGGACGGAGGGGGCCAGCCCCAGCATTTT	CASSYWDGGGQPQHF
TRBV7-9	TRBJ1-4	-	-	TGTGCCAGCAGCTTTCCCCAGCGCCCTAATGAAAAACTGTTTTTT	CASSFPQRPNEKLFF
TRBV28	TRBJ1-4	-	TRBD1	TGTGCCAGCGTCCCGGGACAGCCTCTCGAAAAACTGTTTTTT	CASVPGQPLEKLFF
TRBV5-5	TRBJ2-5	once	TRBD1	TGTGCCAGCAGCTCAGACAGGGCATTGGAGACCCAGTACTTC	CASSSDRALETQYF
TRBV28	TRBJ2-7	-	TRBD2	TGTGCCAGCAGTTTTAGAGCGGCGGGAGGTCGAGAGCAGTACTTC	CASSFRAAGGREQYF
TRBV28	TRBJ2-5	-	TRBD1	TGTGCCAGCAGTGCCACCGGGACAGGGGCATGGGAGACCCAGTACTTC	CASSATGTGAWETQYF
TRBV27	TRBJ2-7	-	TRBD1	TGTGCCAGCAGCCAGGGGACAGGGGGCTTCTACGAGCAGTACTTC	CASSQGTGGFYEQYF
TRBV24-1	TRBJ1-5	-	-	TGTGCCACCAGTGATTTCAATAGCAATCAGCCCCAGCATTTT	CATSDFNSNQPQHF
TRBV6-1	TRBJ2-7	-	-	TGTGCCAGCAGTGAAGCTGTAATGGGGGTCCGCGAGCAGTACTTC	CASSEAVMGVREQYF
TRBV27	TRBJ2-3	-	-	TGTGCCAGCAGCCGATCCCAAGCCGCGTTTAATCTTCATAGCACAGATACGCAGTATTTT	CASSRSQAAFNLHSTDTQYF
TRBV30	TRBJ2-3	-	-	TGTGCCTGGACGGTCGGGGATGAGTCAGGCACAGATACGCAGTATTTT	CAWTVGDESGTDTQYF
TRBV7-2	TRBJ1-5	-	-	TGTGCCAGCAGCTTTCACGGGACGTCAGATCAGCCCCAGCATTTT	CASSFHGTSDQPQHF
TRBV28	TRBJ1-2	once	-	TGTGCCAGCAGTTTAACCGGTTGGGGCTACACCTTC	CASSLTGWGYTF
TRBV9	TRBJ1-5	-	TRBD1	TGTGCCAGCAGTCAGGGACAGGGCGATCAGCCCCAGCATTTT	CASSQGQGDQPQHF
TRBV7-9	TRBJ2-5	-	-	TGTGCCAGCAGCTTAGACGGGGGCCGAGGGTGGCAAGAGACCCAGTACTTC	CASSLDGGRGWQETQYF
TRBV14	TRBJ2-7	-	TRBD1	TGTGCCAGCAGCCAGATCGGACAGGTGCGATCGAGGGACTTC	CASSQIGQVRSRDF
TRBV6-5	TRBJ1-5	once	-	TGTGCCAGCAGTACAGACAGGCATCAGCCCCAGCATTTT	CASSTDRHQPQHF
TRBV11-3	TRBJ2-1	-	-	TGTGCCAGCAGCTTGGGGAGCTCCTACAATGAGCAGTTCTTC	CASSLGSSYNEQFF
TRBV19	TRBJ2-2	-	TRBD2	TGTGCCAGTAGTATGGCTAAGCGGGGCGCGAACACCGGGGAGCTGTTTTTT	CASSMAKRGANTGELFF
TRBV29-1	TRBJ2-2	-	TRBD1	TGCAGCGCCGGTGGACAGGGGGCGGTGTTGGGTTTTGGCCGGGAGCTGTTTTTT	CSAGGQGAVLGFGRELFF